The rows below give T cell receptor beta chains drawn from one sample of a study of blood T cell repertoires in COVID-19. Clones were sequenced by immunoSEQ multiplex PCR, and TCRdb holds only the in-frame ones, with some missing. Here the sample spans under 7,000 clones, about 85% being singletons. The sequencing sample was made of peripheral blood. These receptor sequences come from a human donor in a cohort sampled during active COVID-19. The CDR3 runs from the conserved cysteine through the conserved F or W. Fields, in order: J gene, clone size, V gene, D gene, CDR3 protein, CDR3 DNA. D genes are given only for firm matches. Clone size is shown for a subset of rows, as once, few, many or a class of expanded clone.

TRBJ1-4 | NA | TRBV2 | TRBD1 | CASRTGAGEKLFF | TGTGCCAGCAGGACAGGGGCCGGTGAAAAACTGTTTTTT
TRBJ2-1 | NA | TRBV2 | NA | CASRVDSANNEQFF | TGTGCCAGCAGGGTGGACAGCGCCAACAATGAGCAGTTCTTC
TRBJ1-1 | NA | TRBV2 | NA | CASTVLRRGNTEAFF | TGTGCCAGCACCGTCCTCAGGAGGGGGAACACTGAAGCTTTCTTT
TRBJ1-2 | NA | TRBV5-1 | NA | CASSLDSYGYTF | TGCGCCAGCAGCTTGGACAGCTATGGCTACACCTTC
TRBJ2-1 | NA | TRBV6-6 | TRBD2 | CASSNELAEQFF | TGTGCCAGCAGTAACGAACTAGCGGAGCAGTTCTTC
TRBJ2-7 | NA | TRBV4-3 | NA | CASSQDTGSGSYEQYF | TGCGCCAGCAGCCAAGATACCGGATCAGGATCCTACGAGCAGTACTTC
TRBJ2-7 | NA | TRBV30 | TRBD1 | CAWNGQGESYEQYF | TGTGCCTGGAACGGACAGGGGGAATCCTACGAGCAGTACTTC
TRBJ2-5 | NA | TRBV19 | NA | CASSLSGQETQYF | TGTGCCAGTAGTCTGTCAGGGCAGGAGACCCAGTACTTC
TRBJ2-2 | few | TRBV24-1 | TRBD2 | CATSPSGENTGELFF | TGTGCCACCAGTCCTAGCGGGGAGAACACCGGGGAGCTGTTTTTT
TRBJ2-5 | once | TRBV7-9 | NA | CASSLVVGRSETQYF | TGTGCCAGCAGCTTAGTGGTGGGGCGATCAGAGACCCAGTACTTC
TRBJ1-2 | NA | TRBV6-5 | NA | CASSYSGLTKSGYTF | TGTGCCAGCAGTTACTCGGGACTGACGAAGAGCGGCTACACCTTC
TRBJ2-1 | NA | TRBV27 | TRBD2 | CASSQRLAGGHNEQFF | TGTGCCAGCAGCCAACGACTAGCGGGAGGACACAATGAGCAGTTCTTC
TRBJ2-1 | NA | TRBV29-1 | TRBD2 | CSGGLAGHIQFF | TGCAGCGGAGGACTAGCGGGACATATCCAGTTCTTC
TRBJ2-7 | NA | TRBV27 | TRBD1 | CASSLLKAGGGHEQYF | TGTGCCAGCAGTTTATTGAAGGCAGGGGGTGGACACGAGCAGTACTTC
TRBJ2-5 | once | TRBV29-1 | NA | CSVERKGLAAYPQYF | TGCAGCGTTGAAAGGAAGGGGTTAGCGGCTTATCCCCAGTACTTC
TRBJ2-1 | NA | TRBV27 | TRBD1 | CASSLDRGSYNEQFF | TGTGCCAGCAGTTTAGACAGGGGTTCCTACAATGAGCAGTTCTTC
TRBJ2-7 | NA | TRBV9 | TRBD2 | CASSVALLTSGDHEQYF | TGTGCCAGCAGCGTAGCTTTGCTGACTAGCGGGGATCACGAGCAGTACTTC
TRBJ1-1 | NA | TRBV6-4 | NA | CASSDAVGLRAFF | TGTGCCAGCAGTGACGCGGTTGGTCTACGGGCTTTCTTT
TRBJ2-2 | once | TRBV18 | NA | CASSPGQTGELFF | TGTGCCAGCTCACCTGGACAAACCGGGGAGCTGTTTTTT
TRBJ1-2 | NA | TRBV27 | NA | CASSPRRSDYGYTF | TGTGCCAGCAGTCCAAGACGGAGCGACTATGGCTACACCTTC
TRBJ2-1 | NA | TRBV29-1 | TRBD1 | CSVGTGGINEQFF | TGCAGCGTAGGGACAGGGGGTATCAATGAGCAGTTCTTC
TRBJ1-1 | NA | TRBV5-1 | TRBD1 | CASRTGIATEAFF | TGCGCCAGCAGGACAGGGATTGCCACTGAAGCTTTCTTT
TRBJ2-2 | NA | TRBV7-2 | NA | CASTVPSGELFF | TGTGCCAGCACGGTGCCGTCTGGGGAGCTGTTTTTT
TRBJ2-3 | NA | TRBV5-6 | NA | CASSLVGGGTDTQYF | TGTGCCAGCAGCTTGGTTGGCGGGGGCACAGATACGCAGTATTTT
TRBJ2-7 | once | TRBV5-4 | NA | CASSAGLSNLIYEQYF | TGTGCCAGCAGCGCGGGACTTTCGAATCTCATCTACGAGCAGTACTTC
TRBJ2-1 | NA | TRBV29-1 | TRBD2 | CSVDSTSGLNEQFF | TGCAGCGTTGATAGTACTAGCGGACTCAATGAGCAGTTCTTC
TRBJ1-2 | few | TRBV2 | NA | CASSIAQAYGYTF | TGTGCCAGCAGTATTGCACAGGCCTATGGCTACACCTTC
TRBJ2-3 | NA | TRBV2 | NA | CASSPNQGDTQYF | TGTGCCAGCAGTCCTAACCAGGGGGATACGCAGTATTTT
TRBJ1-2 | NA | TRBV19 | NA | CASSMSGRAYGYTF | TGTGCCAGTAGTATGAGCGGCAGAGCCTATGGCTACACCTTC
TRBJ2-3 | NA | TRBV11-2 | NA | CASSPETGNIDTQYF | TGTGCCAGCAGCCCCGAAACCGGGAATATAGATACGCAGTATTTT
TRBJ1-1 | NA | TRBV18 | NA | CASSSAGMNTEAFF | TGTGCCAGCTCCTCGGCGGGGATGAACACTGAAGCTTTCTTT
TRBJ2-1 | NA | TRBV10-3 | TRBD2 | CATGRGGTYEPYNEQFF | TGTGCCACCGGGAGGGGCGGCACGTATGAACCCTACAATGAGCAGTTCTTC
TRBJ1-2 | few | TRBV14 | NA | CASSQGTGPYGYTF | TGTGCCAGCAGCCAGGGAACAGGGCCCTATGGCTACACCTTC
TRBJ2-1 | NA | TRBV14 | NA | CASSQDNVRELVYNEQFF | TGTGCCAGCAGCCAAGATAACGTACGGGAGCTGGTTTACAATGAGCAGTTCTTC
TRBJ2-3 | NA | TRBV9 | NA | CASSASVGATQYF | TGTGCCAGCAGCGCTAGCGTTGGGGCTACGCAGTATTTT
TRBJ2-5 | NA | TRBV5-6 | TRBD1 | CASSSGTGARETQYF | TGTGCCAGCAGTTCCGGGACAGGGGCCAGGGAGACCCAGTACTTC
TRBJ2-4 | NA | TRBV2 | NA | CASSGQVINIQYF | TGTGCCAGCAGCGGTCAAGTGATAAACATTCAGTACTTC